The subject of this entry is one T cell receptor beta chain. What it binds is not known. The data originate from a study of cytomegalovirus exposure and HLA in healthy donors. This CDR3 is built from 12 residues. Trimming stripped 2 bases from V and 4 bases from J, with 6 bases between. CDR1 is SGDLS, CDR2 YYNGEE, per germline. The PCR employed 60 Vbeta primers together with 13 Jbeta primers. In the original processing: In a later analysis, around 10 million of 65 million to 90 million unique beta chains occurred in at least two donors. TCRdb's table, derived via immunoSEQ multiplex PCR, lists solely in-frame clones and lacks some. That table furnishes V, J and clone size, whereas the DNA furnished D and trimming. This sample's table reports approximately 110,000 clones. Whole-study results and caveats: Accurate predictions that matched the HLA-A and HLA-B alleles of most subjects were reportedly made from TCR beta sequences.

This TCR was sampled from a man between 18 and 35 years old in good health and CMV-seronegative. The sequencing input was PBMCs. The V gene is TRBV9, the J gene TRBJ1-2, with D uncertain. The CDR3 DNA sequence: TGTGCCAGCAGCGTCATTTCCTATGGCTACACCTTC. It specifies CASSVISYGYTF.